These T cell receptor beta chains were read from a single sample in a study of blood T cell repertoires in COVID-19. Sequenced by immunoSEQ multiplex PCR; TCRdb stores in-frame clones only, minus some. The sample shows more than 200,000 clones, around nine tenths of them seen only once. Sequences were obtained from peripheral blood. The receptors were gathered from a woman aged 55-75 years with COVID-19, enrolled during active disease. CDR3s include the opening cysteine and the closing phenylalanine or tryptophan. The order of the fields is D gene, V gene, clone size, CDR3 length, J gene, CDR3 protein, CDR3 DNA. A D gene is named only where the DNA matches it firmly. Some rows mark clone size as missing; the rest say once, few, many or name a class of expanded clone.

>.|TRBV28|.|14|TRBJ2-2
CALGGAANTGELFF
TGTGCTTTGGGTGGGGCGGCGAACACCGGGGAGCTGTTTTTT
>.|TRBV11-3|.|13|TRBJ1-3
CASSFNRGNTIYF
TGTGCCAGCAGCTTCAACAGGGGAAACACCATATATTTT
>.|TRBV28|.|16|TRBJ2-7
CASSSPPRSRTEGQYF
TGTGCCAGCAGTTCCCCCCCAAGGTCCCGGACAGAAGGGCAGTACTTC
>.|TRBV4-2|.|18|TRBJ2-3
CASSQDLSGGVSTDTQYF
TGTGCCAGCAGCCAAGATCTAAGCGGTGGGGTTAGTACAGATACGCAGTATTTT
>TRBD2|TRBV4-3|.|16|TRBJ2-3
CASSHDLAGELDTQYF
TGCGCCAGCAGCCATGACCTAGCGGGAGAATTAGATACGCAGTATTTT
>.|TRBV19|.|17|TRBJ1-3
CASSIGAPLSSGNTIYF
TGTGCCAGTAGTATAGGGGCACCGCTGAGCTCTGGAAACACCATATATTTT
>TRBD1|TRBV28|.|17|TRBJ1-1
CASSTWDRGRVNTEAFF
TGTGCCAGCAGCACCTGGGACAGAGGAAGGGTGAACACTGAAGCTTTCTTT
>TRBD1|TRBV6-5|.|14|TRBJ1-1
CASSKLQGATEAFF
TGTGCCAGCAGCAAACTTCAGGGGGCCACTGAAGCTTTCTTT
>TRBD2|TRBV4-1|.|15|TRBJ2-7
CARSGGWGRAYEQYF
TGCGCCCGCAGCGGGGGGTGGGGGAGGGCCTACGAGCAGTACTTC
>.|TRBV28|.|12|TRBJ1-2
CASSSGQSGYTF
TGTGCCAGCAGTTCCGGACAGAGTGGCTACACCTTC
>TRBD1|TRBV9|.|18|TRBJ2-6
CASSVGDRYRSGANVLTF
TGTGCCAGCAGCGTAGGGGACAGGTACCGCTCTGGGGCCAACGTCCTGACTTTC
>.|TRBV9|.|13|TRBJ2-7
CASSNGNSYEQYF
TGTGCCAGCAGCAACGGGAACTCCTACGAGCAGTACTTC
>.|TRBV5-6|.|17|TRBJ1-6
CASSLARSGGYNSPLHF
TGTGCCAGCAGCTTGGCCCGGTCCGGGGGTTATAATTCACCCCTCCACTTT
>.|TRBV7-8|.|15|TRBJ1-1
CASSYPGAMNTEAFF
TGTGCCAGCAGCTATCCGGGAGCTATGAACACTGAAGCTTTCTTT
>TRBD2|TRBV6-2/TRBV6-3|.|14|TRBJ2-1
CASSEGLAAGGQFF
TGTGCCAGCAGTGAGGGACTAGCAGCCGGGGGGCAGTTCTTC
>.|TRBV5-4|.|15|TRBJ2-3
CASSRRGGAADTQYF
TGTGCCAGCAGCCGACGAGGGGGAGCGGCAGATACGCAGTATTTT
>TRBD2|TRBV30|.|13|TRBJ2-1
CAWSRGLYNEQFF
TGTGCCTGGAGTAGGGGACTATACAATGAGCAGTTCTTC
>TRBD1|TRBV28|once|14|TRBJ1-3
CASRRNRGGNTIYF
TGTGCCAGCAGACGAAACAGGGGGGGAAACACCATATATTTT
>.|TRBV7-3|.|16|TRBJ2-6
CASSPPRDSGANVLTF
TGTGCCAGCAGCCCCCCCCGGGACTCTGGGGCCAACGTCCTGACTTTC
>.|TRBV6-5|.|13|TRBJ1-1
CASSYNLNTEAFF
TGTGCCAGCAGTTATAATCTTAACACTGAAGCTTTCTTT
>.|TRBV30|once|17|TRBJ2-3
CAWSVFGPRGSTDTQYF
TGTGCCTGGAGTGTATTCGGCCCCCGGGGTAGCACAGATACGCAGTATTTT
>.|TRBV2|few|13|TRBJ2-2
CASSELRAGELFF
TGTGCCAGCAGTGAACTACGCGCCGGGGAGCTGTTTTTT
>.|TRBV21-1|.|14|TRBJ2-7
CASNLTGNVGEQYF
TGTGCCAGCAACTTGACAGGGAACGTAGGCGAGCAGTACTTC
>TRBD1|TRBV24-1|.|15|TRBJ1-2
CATSDRTTGGYGYTF
TGTGCCACCAGTGACCGAACGACAGGGGGCTATGGCTACACCTTC
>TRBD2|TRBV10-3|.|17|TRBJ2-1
CAISESRSGRARNEQFF
TGTGCCATCAGTGAGTCAAGGAGCGGGAGGGCCCGGAATGAGCAGTTCTTC
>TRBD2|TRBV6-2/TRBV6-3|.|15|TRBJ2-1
CASSPSGGGYNEQFF
TGTGCCAGCAGCCCTAGCGGGGGAGGGTACAATGAGCAGTTCTTC
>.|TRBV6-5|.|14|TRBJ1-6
CASSYSQGFSPLHF
TGTGCCAGCAGTTACTCGCAGGGTTTTTCACCCCTCCACTTT
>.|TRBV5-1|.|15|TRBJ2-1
CASSLGSTLDNEQFF
TGCGCCAGCAGCTTGGGTTCGACCCTAGACAATGAGCAGTTCTTC
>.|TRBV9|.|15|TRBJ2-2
CASSVQGNNAGELFF
TGTGCCAGCAGCGTTCAGGGGAACAACGCCGGGGAGCTGTTTTTT